This TCR beta chain came from a study of Ad26.COV2.S vaccination and SARS-CoV-2 variants. Data came from immunoSEQ multiplex PCR; TCRdb stores just in-frame clones and leaves some out. The data show 300,000 to 500,000 clones, with approximately 90% seen just once and 3% to 3.5% held by the top ten. The germline gives CDR1 LNHDA, CDR2 SQIVND (reference sequence). The CDR3 has 13 amino acids. Trimming cost V 1 base and J 3 bases, with 5 bases left between them. Regarding treatment: over 15 received Ad26.COV2.S at low or high dose, single or two shots; roughly five received placebo; per-sample allocation not given. Samples came from day 63 after the first vaccine or placebo injection.

The chain links TRBV19 to TRBJ2-3; the D is unclear. The TCR originated in a person between 18 and 60 years old who received the Ad26.COV2.S COVID-19 vaccine or a placebo. This sample comprised peripheral blood, obtained in a trial of Ad26.COV2.S vaccine versus placebo. As DNA, the CDR3 is TGTGCCAGTAGTATAGGAAAGACAGATACGCAGTATTTT. The encoded protein is CASSIGKTDTQYF.